The clone carrying this TCR beta chain was observed a handful of times. The target antigen is unknown. This specimen comes from a study of identical twins. Overall study findings and caveats: In monozygotic twins, models underestimated the sharing of out-of-frame TCR alpha.

The CDR3 loop spans 14 amino acids. V lost 5 bases, J lost 5 bases, and 15 bases lay in between. From germline, CDR1 is SEHNR and CDR2 FQNEAQ (reference sequence). TCRdb fed the 5' RACE reads into MiXCR, producing one record per CDR3 protein. This table has hundreds of thousands of distinct CDR3 sequences, 8.5% to 9.5% appearing once. These data were also reused for a study on yellow fever vaccine responses in identical twins.

This TCR derives from a woman in her late teens or twenties in good health. The specimen was PBMCs. The V gene is TRBV7-9, the J gene TRBJ2-5, with TRBD1 as a possible D gene (6 bases). CDR3 nucleotides: TGTGCCAGCAGCAATCCTGGGGGCCGGGAGACCCAGTACTTC. It encodes CASSNPGGRETQYF.